This entry is about one T cell receptor (beta chain). Its antigen is undetermined. The sample is drawn from a study of T cell responses to AZD1222 COVID-19 vaccine. The assay was immunoSEQ multiplex PCR, and TCRdb's table has in-frame clones only and misses some. The data show roughly 150,000 clones, around 89% seen once. The germline gives CDR1 SNHLY, CDR2 FYNNEI. V was clipped by 8 bases and J by 9 bases, with 14 bases between them. The CDR3 extends over 13 amino acids. Study-wide points: No repertoire was sampled before or during the peak T cell response, only after it. Females outnumbered males among donors, who were mostly white British; clonal diversity was possibly underestimated.

The rearrangement links TRBV2 to TRBJ1-6, with a possible D match to TRBD1 (5 bases). The sequence derives from an adult in good health. The material sequenced was peripheral blood, taken on day 0 of MenACWY control vaccination. Here the CDR3 reads CASERSGTSPLHF. CDR3 sequence (DNA): TGTGCCAGCGAGAGGTCAGGGACTTCACCCCTCCACTTT.